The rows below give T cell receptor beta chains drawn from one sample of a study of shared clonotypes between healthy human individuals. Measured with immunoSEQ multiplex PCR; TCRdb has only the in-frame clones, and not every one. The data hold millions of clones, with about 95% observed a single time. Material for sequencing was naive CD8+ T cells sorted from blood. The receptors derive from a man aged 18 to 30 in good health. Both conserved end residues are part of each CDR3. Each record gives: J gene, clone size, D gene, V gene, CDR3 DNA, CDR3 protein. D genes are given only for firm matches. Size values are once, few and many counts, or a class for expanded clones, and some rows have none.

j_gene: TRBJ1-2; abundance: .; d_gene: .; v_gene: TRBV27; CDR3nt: TGTGCCAGCAGTTTCAACGGCTATGGCTACACCTTC; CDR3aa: CASSFNGYGYTF
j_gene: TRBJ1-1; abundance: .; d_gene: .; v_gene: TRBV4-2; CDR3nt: TGTGCCAGCAGCCCGCGCAAGGGGGAGGACACTGAAGCTTTCTTT; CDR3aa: CASSPRKGEDTEAFF
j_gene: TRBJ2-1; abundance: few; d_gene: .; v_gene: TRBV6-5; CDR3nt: TGTGCCAGCAGTTACGGCTACAATGAGCAGTTCTTC; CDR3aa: CASSYGYNEQFF
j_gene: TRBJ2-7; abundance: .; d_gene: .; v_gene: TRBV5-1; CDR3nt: TGCGCCAGCAGTTTTGAGTCTATGGCCTACGAGCAGTACTTC; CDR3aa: CASSFESMAYEQYF
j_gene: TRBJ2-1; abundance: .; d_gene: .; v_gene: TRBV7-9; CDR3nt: TGTGCCAGCAGGTCGACATCGGACCCCTACAATGAGCAGTTCTTC; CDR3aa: CASRSTSDPYNEQFF
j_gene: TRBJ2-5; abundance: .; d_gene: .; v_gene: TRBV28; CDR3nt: TGTGCCAGCACCACGGTGTGGGAAGAGACCCAGTACTTC; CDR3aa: CASTTVWEETQYF
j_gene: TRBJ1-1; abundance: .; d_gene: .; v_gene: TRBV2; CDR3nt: TGTGCCAGCAGTGAACATGGACGTACTATGAACACTGAAGCTTTCTTT; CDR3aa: CASSEHGRTMNTEAFF
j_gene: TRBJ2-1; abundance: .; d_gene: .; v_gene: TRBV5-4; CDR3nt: TGTGCCAGCAGCTTGGTGCAGGGCGACAATGAGCAGTTCTTC; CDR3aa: CASSLVQGDNEQFF
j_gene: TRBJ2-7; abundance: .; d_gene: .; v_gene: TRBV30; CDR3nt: TGTGCCTGGAGTAGGGACGGGTCCTACGAGCAGTACTTC; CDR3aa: CAWSRDGSYEQYF
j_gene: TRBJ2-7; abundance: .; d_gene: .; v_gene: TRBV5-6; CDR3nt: TGTGCCAGCAGCTTCCCGGGATCCCTCTCCGAGCAGTACTTC; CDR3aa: CASSFPGSLSEQYF
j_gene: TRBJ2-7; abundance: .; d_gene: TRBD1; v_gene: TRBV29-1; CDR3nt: TGCAGCGTTGGGGGACAGGGGGCTTACTACGAGCAGTACTTC; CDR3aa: CSVGGQGAYYEQYF
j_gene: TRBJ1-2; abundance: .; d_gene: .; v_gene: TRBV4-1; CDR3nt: TGCGCCAGCAGCCAAGAGAGGGGCTTCTATGGCTACACCTTC; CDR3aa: CASSQERGFYGYTF
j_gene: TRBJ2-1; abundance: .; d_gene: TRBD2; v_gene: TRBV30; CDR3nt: TGTGCCTGGAGTGTACGGGTAGCGGGGGGGCCGGAGAATGAGCAGTTCTTC; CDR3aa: CAWSVRVAGGPENEQFF
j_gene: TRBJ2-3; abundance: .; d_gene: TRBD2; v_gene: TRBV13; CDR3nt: TGTGCCAGCAGCTTAGCAGGGAGGGGAAACACAGATACGCAGTATTTT; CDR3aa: CASSLAGRGNTDTQYF
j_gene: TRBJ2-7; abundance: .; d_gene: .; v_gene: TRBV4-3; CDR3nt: TGCGCCAGCAGCCAAGAGGGGGCAGGCTACAACGAGCAGTACTTC; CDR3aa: CASSQEGAGYNEQYF
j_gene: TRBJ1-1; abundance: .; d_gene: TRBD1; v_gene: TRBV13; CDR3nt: TGTGCCAGCAGCCCCCCTGGGAACAGGGGGGGGACTGAAGCTTTCTTT; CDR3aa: CASSPPGNRGGTEAFF
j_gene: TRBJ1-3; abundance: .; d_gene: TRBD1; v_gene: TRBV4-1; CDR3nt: TGCGCCAGCTACCCCGGGACAGGGCACTCTGGAAACACCATATATTTT; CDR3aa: CASYPGTGHSGNTIYF
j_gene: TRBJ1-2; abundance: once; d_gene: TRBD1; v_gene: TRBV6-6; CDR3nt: TGTGCCAGCAGTTACTCGATGGGCAGGGGGGACTATGGCTACACCTTC; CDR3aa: CASSYSMGRGDYGYTF
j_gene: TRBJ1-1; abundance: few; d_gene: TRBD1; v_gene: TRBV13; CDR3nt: TGTGCCAGCAGCTTACCAGGGGGCACTGAAGCTTTCTTT; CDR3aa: CASSLPGGTEAFF
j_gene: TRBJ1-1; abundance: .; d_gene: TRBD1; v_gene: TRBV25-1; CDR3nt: TGTGCCAGCAGTGCCCCACCCGGACAGGGTCCCTTTGAAGCTTTCTTT; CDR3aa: CASSAPPGQGPFEAFF
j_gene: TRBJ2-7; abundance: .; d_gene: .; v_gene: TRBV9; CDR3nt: TGTGCCAGCAGCTTTGGACAGTTAAGCGAGCAGTACTTC; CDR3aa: CASSFGQLSEQYF
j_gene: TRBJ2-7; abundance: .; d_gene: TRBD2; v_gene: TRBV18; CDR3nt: TGTGCCAGCTCACCACCGGGGATTGCGGGAGGGCCTTTCGACGAGCAGTACTTC; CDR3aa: CASSPPGIAGGPFDEQYF
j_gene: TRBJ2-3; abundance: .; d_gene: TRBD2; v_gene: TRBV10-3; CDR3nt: TGTGCCATCAGCTCTAGCGGGGGGGGGACAGATACGCAGTATTTT; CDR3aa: CAISSSGGGTDTQYF
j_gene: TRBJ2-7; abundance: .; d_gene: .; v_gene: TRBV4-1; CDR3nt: TGCGCCAGCAGCCGATCACAGACCTACGAGCAGTACTTC; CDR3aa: CASSRSQTYEQYF
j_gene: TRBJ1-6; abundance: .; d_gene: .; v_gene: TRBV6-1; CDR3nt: TGTGCCAGCAGTGAAGGGGGGTCACCCCTCCACTTT; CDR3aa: CASSEGGSPLHF
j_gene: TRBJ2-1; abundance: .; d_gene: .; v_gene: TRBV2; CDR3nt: TGTGCCAGCAGACCCCCCTCCCGGGTAGATGAGCAGTTCTTC; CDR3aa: CASRPPSRVDEQFF
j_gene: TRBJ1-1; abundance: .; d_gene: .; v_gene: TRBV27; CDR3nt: TGTGCCAGCAGTTTATCGGTAAACACTGAAGCTTTCTTT; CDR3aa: CASSLSVNTEAFF
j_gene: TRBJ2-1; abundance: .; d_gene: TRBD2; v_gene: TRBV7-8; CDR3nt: TGTGCCAGCAGCTTAACGTCATCCGGGAGGGATGAGCAGTTCTTC; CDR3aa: CASSLTSSGRDEQFF
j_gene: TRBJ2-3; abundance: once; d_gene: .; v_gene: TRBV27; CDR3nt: TGTGCCAGCAACCTCCTCGGGCTATCCCCTGATACGCAGTATTTT; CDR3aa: CASNLLGLSPDTQYF
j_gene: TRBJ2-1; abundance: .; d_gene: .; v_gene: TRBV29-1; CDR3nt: TGCAGCCCCTCTTTGGACAATGAGCAGTTCTTC; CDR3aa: CSPSLDNEQFF
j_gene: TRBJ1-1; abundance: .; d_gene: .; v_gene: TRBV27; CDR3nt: TGTGCCAGCAGTTTATCGTTCGTCGAAGGGCTTGAAGCTTTCTTT; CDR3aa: CASSLSFVEGLEAFF
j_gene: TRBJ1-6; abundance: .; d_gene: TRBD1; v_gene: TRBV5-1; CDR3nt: TGCGCCAGCAGCGGGGACAGGGACTATAATTCACCCCTCCACTTT; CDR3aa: CASSGDRDYNSPLHF
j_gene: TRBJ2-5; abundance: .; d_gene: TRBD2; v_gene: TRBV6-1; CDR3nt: TGTGCCAGCAGACCGGGACCCACGGGAGGTGAGACCCAGTACTTC; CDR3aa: CASRPGPTGGETQYF
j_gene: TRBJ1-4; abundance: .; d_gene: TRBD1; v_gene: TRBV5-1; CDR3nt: TGCGCCAGCAGCTTGGGGAGACAGGGCCCTAATGAAAAACTGTTTTTT; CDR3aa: CASSLGRQGPNEKLFF
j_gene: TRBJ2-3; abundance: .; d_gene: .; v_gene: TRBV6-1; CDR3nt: TGTGCCAGCAGTGAAGCGGGAATTAGGGATGTGGATACGCAGTATTTT; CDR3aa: CASSEAGIRDVDTQYF
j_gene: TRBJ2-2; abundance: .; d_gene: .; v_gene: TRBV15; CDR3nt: TGTGCCACCAGCAGAGATGGTTACACCGGGGAGCTGTTTTTT; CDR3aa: CATSRDGYTGELFF
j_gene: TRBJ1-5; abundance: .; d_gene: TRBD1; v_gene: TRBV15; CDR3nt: TGTGCCACCAGCAAAGACAGGGCGACGGGTCAGCCCCAGCATTTT; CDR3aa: CATSKDRATGQPQHF
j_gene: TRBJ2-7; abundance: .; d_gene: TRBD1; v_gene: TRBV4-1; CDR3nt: TGCGCCAGCAGCCATTGGGGGACAGGGGACGAGCAGTACTTC; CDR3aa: CASSHWGTGDEQYF
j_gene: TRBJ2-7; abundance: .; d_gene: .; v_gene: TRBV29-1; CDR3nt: TGCAGCGTGGGGACAACCTCCTACGAGCAGTACTTC; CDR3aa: CSVGTTSYEQYF
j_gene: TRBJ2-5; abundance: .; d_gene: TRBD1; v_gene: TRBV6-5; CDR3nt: TGTGCCAGCAGTTGGACAGGGAGACAAGAGACCCAGTACTTC; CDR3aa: CASSWTGRQETQYF
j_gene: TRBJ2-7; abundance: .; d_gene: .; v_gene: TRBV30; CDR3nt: TGTGCCTGGCGAACGGACGACATCTACGAGCAGTACTTC; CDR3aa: CAWRTDDIYEQYF